Each of the 27 T cell receptor beta chains below was sequenced from the same sample in a study of blood T cells in healthy people across ages. A second about 6 to 11 cycle PCR used barcoded and J-beta primers. TCRdb re-analysed the 5' RACE reads in MiXCR, keeping a single row per CDR3 protein. The sample carries over 750,000 distinct CDR3 sequences, 20% to 30% recorded once. A further study also used this sample, focusing on T cells of mothers and their children.

Sequenced sample: blood. The receptors here all came from a boy between 10 and 17 years old in good health.

The chain is built from TRBV28 and TRBJ2-2; 8 bases are a match to TRBD1. V lost 3 bases and J lost 1; bases outside the gene matches: 10. The CDR3 contains 18 residues. The germline V gene has CDR1 MDHEN and CDR2 SYDVKM. CDR3 DNA: TGTGCCAGCAGTTTTTTTGGAGGACAGGGCCGGAACACCGGGGAGCTGTTTTTT. Amino acids: CASSFFGGQGRNTGELFF.

This chain uses TRBV2 with TRBJ2-1; unclear D gene. The tail of the sequence fits TRBJ2-5 better, so the J call may be wrong. CDR1 and CDR2 (germline): SNHLY, FYNNEI. CDR3 length: 13 residues. The CDR3 reads CASSDGVEETQYF. The CDR3 nucleotides read TGTGCCAGCAGCGATGGGGTGGAAGAGACCCAGTACTTC.

This clonotype has more than one count but fewer than ten. V and J are TRBV11-2 and TRBJ1-2, with 7 bases fitting TRBD1. This CDR3 spans 15 amino acids. Germline values: CDR1 SGHAT, CDR2 FQNNGV. J was trimmed by 1 base and V by 1 base; bases with no gene match: 3. For the CDR3, the DNA is TGTGCCAGCAGCTTAGGAGGGGGCTTTAACTATGGCTACACCTTC. Protein product: CASSLGGGFNYGYTF.

This clonotype was counted at least ten times. This sequence joins TRBV29-1 and TRBJ2-6; no clear D gene. Trimming stripped 5 bases from V and 0 bases from J, with 8 bases between. The length of the CDR3 is 14 residues. The V gene's germline CDR1 is SQVTM and CDR2 ANQGSEA. Here the CDR3 reads CSVIDFSGANVLTF. CDR3 bases: TGCAGCGTTATCGACTTCTCTGGGGCCAACGTCCTGACTTTC.

This clonotype has just a few counts. The genes are TRBV6-6 and TRBJ2-2, with no clear D. Germline V CDR1 and CDR2: MNHNY, SVGAGI (reference sequence). The CDR3 loop spans 16 amino acids. The V and J ends lost 0 bases and 4 bases respectively, with 12 bases between them. The CDR3 loop is CASSYSGTVITGELFF. In DNA, the CDR3 is TGTGCCAGCAGTTACTCTGGCACCGTCATCACCGGGGAGCTGTTTTTT.

A few counts support this clonotype. The V and J genes are TRBV7-2 and TRBJ2-5; either TRBD1 or TRBD2 may supply D (5 bases each). Near its end, the DNA agrees better with TRBJ2-7, so the J call may be wrong. In germline, CDR1 is SGHTA, CDR2 FQGNSA. This CDR3 is 17 amino acids long. The CDR3 region has the DNA TGTGCCAGCAGCTTTTTCAGGGACCGTGTTCTTTACGACGAGCAGTACTTC. Encoded protein: CASSFFRDRVLYDEQYF.

This CDR3 reads CASSQGTGYQETQYF. The CDR3 region has the DNA TGCGCCAGCAGCCAAGGGACAGGGTACCAAGAGACCCAGTACTTC. This rearrangement joins TRBV4-3 to TRBJ2-5; 8 nucleotides align to TRBD1. From germline, CDR1 is LGHNA and CDR2 YSLEER. The CDR3 totals 15 residues. J gave up 0 bases and V 1 base, and 1 base lay outside the gene matches.

This clonotype has just a few counts. V is TRBV20-1 and J is TRBJ1-2, with D hard to call. Per germline, CDR1 DFQATT and CDR2 SNEGSKA (reference sequence). This CDR3 is built from 11 residues. V lost 6 bases, J lost 6 bases, and 11 bases lay in between. In nucleotides, the CDR3 is TGCAGTGCAAGTGGACTCAATGGCTACACCTTC. This codes for CSASGLNGYTF.

The V and J genes are TRBV20-1 and TRBJ2-7; tentative D call: TRBD1 (5 bases). This CDR3 has 15 residues. The V end was cut by 0 bases, the J end by 4 bases, with 16 bases between. The germline gives CDR1 DFQATT, CDR2 SNEGSKA (reference sequence). For the CDR3, the DNA is TGCAGTGCTAGAGATATGCACGGGCAGGGTTACGAGCAGTACTTC. Protein product: CSARDMHGQGYEQYF.

A few counts support this clonotype. The J gene is TRBJ2-5, the V gene TRBV25-1; weak D call: TRBD2 (5 bases). Germline CDR1 is MGHDK and CDR2 is SYGVNS. Trimming stripped 5 bases from V and 5 bases from J, with 12 bases between. This CDR3 has 13 amino acids. The CDR3 sequence: CASSSPGMETQYF. The CDR3 region has the DNA TGTGCCAGCAGTTCCCCCGGGATGGAGACCCAGTACTTC.

In its sample, this clonotype was seen a few times. This sequence joins TRBV6-2 or TRBV6-3 and TRBJ2-6; D unresolved. Germline values: CDR1 MNHEY, CDR2 SVGEGT. Trimming removed 6 bases at V and 0 bases at J, with 24 bases between. This CDR3 contains 20 residues. The CDR3 nucleotides are TGTGCCAGCAGCTCCCGGACCGCTTCTCTCACTCCCTCTGGGGCCAACGTCCTGACTTTC. Protein: CASSSRTASLTPSGANVLTF.

This clonotype has a handful of counts. The chain combines TRBV4-2 with TRBJ2-3, with D possibly being TRBD2 (6 bases). Germline V lookup: CDR1 LGHNA, CDR2 YNFKEQ. Trimming shortened V by 5 bases and J by 6 bases, and 12 bases separated the two germline ends. The CDR3 runs 13 residues. CDR3 nucleotides: TGTGCCAGCAGCGATACTAGCTCTGATACGCAGTATTTT. This codes for CASSDTSSDTQYF.

This clonotype was seen only a few times. The chain carries TRBV11-2 and TRBJ2-1, with a possible D match to TRBD2 (5 bases). The CDR3 consists of 17 residues. V lost 2 bases and J lost 1, with 15 bases in between. Germline lookup yields CDR1 SGHAT and CDR2 FQNNGV. Written as DNA, the CDR3 is TGTGCCAGCAGCTTAATGAGGGTAGTCGGGTCCTACAATGAGCAGTTCTTC. This sequence encodes CASSLMRVVGSYNEQFF.

This clonotype came up many times. J is TRBJ2-1 and V is TRBV2; 9 bases fit TRBD2. This CDR3 is built from 14 residues. Germline values: CDR1 SNHLY, CDR2 FYNNEI. Trimming cost V 5 bases and J 4 bases; bases outside gene matches: 3. CDR3 DNA sequence: TGTGCCAGCAGTCCTAGCGGGGTTTACAATGAGCAGTTCTTC. Amino acids: CASSPSGVYNEQFF.

CDR3 nucleotides: TGTGCCAGCAGTTCGCTCTTAAAGACTAACTATGGCTACACCTTC. It translates to CASSSLLKTNYGYTF. The chain uses TRBV12-3 or TRBV12-4 and TRBJ1-2; D not resolved. This CDR3 has 15 amino acids. Deletions cut 4 bases from V and 0 bases from J, with 12 bases between.

Only a few counts were recorded for this clonotype. This sequence joins TRBV7-9 and TRBJ1-1; a weak D match, TRBD1 (6 bases). V lost 4 bases, J lost 4 bases, and 19 bases lay in between. The CDR3 is 16 residues long. The germline gives CDR1 SEHNR, CDR2 FQNEAQ (reference sequence). The CDR3 DNA follows: TGTGCCAGCAGCTCAAGCCGGGGACAAAGGGGCACTGAAGCTTTCTTT. Translation: CASSSSRGQRGTEAFF. Together with reference TRBV7-9 and TRBJ1-1, the CDR3 gives the full variable domain: DTGVSQNPRHKITKRGQNVTFRCDPISEHNRLYWYRQTLGQGPEFLTYFQNEAQLEKSRLLSDRFSAERPKGSFSTLEIQRTEQGDSAMYLCASSSSRGQRGTEAFFGQGTRLTVV.

The genes are TRBV12-3 or TRBV12-4 and TRBJ2-7, with D maybe TRBD1 (6 bases). Trimming removed 6 bases from V and 5 bases from J, with 14 bases in between. The CDR3 has 13 residues. The chain's CDR3 is CASRPPPGDEQYF. DNA of the CDR3: TGTGCCAGCAGACCCCCCCCAGGGGACGAGCAGTACTTC.

The rearrangement uses TRBV5-6 and TRBJ2-7; no clear D. The CDR3 runs to 14 residues. CDR1 and CDR2 (germline): SGHDT, YYEEEE. V dropped 2 bases and J dropped 3 bases, with 12 bases sitting between them. In DNA, the CDR3 is TGTGCCAGCAGCTTCACTTCTACCCGCTACGAGCAGTACTTC. Its protein is CASSFTSTRYEQYF.

J is TRBJ2-7 and V is TRBV28, with 8 bases lining up with TRBD1. Germline CDR1 reads MDHEN; CDR2 reads SYDVKM. CDR3 length: 16 amino acids. V shed 4 bases, J shed 4 bases, and the junction held 12 bases outside the gene matches. CDR3 DNA sequence: TGTGCCAGCAGTTCCAGTCGGGGACAGGAAAGATACGAGCAGTACTTC. Translating it yields CASSSSRGQERYEQYF.

The rearrangement joins TRBV5-1 to TRBJ1-2, with 7 bases that match TRBD1. Germline V gene sequence: CDR1 SGHRS, CDR2 YFSETQ. The CDR3 loop spans 15 amino acids. J lost 2 bases, V lost 0 bases, and 4 bases had no gene match. The CDR3 coding sequence is TGCGCCAGCAGCTTGGAAAGGGGACAGAACTATGGCTACACCTTC. Protein product: CASSLERGQNYGYTF. Based on the CDR3 plus reference TRBV5-1 and TRBJ1-2, the full variable domain is KAGVTQTPRYLIKTRGQQVTLSCSPISGHRSVSWYQQTPGQGLQFLFEYFSETQRNKGNFPGRFSGRQFSNSRSEMNVSTLELGDSALYLCASSLERGQNYGYTFGSGTRLTVV.

The rearrangement joins TRBV29-1 to TRBJ2-1; 13 bases are shared with TRBD2. The trim removed 0 bases at V and 2 bases at J, leaving 4 bases unmatched. This CDR3 is built from 17 residues. CDR1 and CDR2 (germline): SQVTM, ANQGSEA. In DNA, the CDR3 is TGCAGCGTTGAAGATACTAGCGGGGGGGCTCCCTACAATGAGCAGTTCTTC. Amino acids: CSVEDTSGGAPYNEQFF.

This chain links TRBV7-8 with TRBJ2-5; possibly TRBD2 for D (6 bases). With 3 bases removed from V and 0 bases from J, the gap between germline ends came to 11 bases. The germline gives CDR1 SGHVS, CDR2 FQNEAQ. CDR3 size: 15 residues. The CDR3 loop is CASSFARDYQETQYF. Here the CDR3 DNA reads TGTGCCAGCAGCTTTGCCAGGGACTACCAAGAGACCCAGTACTTC.

The V and J genes are TRBV4-2 and TRBJ2-5; D uncertain. The CDR3 has 14 amino acids. V was pared by 0 bases and J by 4 bases, with 9 bases between. CDR1 LGHNA and CDR2 YNFKEQ come from the germline V gene. The DNA of the CDR3 is TGTGCCAGCAGCCAAGAGCTCTTGCTAGAGACCCAGTACTTC. Translated: CASSQELLLETQYF.

This clonotype was counted only a few times. V usage is TRBV11-2 and J usage is TRBJ1-1; the D is unclear. The V and J ends lost 2 bases and 0 bases respectively, with 16 bases between them. Per the germline V gene, CDR1 is SGHAT and CDR2 is FQNNGV. CDR3 length: 17 residues. CDR3 amino acids: CASSLWHRPRVNTEAFF. DNA for the CDR3: TGTGCCAGCAGCTTATGGCACCGGCCTAGGGTGAACACTGAAGCTTTCTTT.

This clonotype was seen a handful of times. This chain uses TRBV28 with TRBJ1-4, with D possibly matching TRBD1 (5 bases). Germline CDR1 reads MDHEN; CDR2 reads SYDVKM. V was trimmed by 4 bases and J by 0 bases, leaving 15 bases between them. CDR3 length equals 17 residues. The CDR3 region is CASSSLPGFTTNEKLFF. Written as DNA, the CDR3 is TGTGCCAGCAGTTCCCTGCCAGGGTTTACAACTAATGAAAAACTGTTTTTT.

In this sample, this clonotype turned up a few times. This chain's CDR3 is CSVAGGDQETQYF. In nucleotides, the CDR3 is TGCAGCGTTGCTGGGGGGGACCAAGAGACCCAGTACTTC. The chain employs TRBV29-1 and TRBJ2-7, with 7 bases identical to TRBD2. The J call may be in error: the DNA end matches TRBJ2-5 better. The CDR3 runs 13 residues. Germline V gene sequence: CDR1 SQVTM, CDR2 ANQGSEA.

This chain uses TRBV28 with TRBJ2-7; 10 bases align to TRBD1. J was trimmed by 4 bases and V by 2 bases; bases with no gene match: 14. This CDR3 contains 18 residues. Germline values: CDR1 MDHEN, CDR2 SYDVKM. The CDR3 spells CASSLTGQGVFLSYEQYF. The DNA of the CDR3 is TGTGCCAGCAGTTTAACCGGACAGGGGGTATTTCTTTCTTACGAGCAGTACTTC.